A selection of T cell receptor beta chains follows, all from one sample in a study of blood T cell repertoires in COVID-19. The assay was immunoSEQ multiplex PCR, and TCRdb's table has in-frame clones only and misses some. The sample has roughly 240,000 clones; over 80% are singletons. Specimen: peripheral blood. The receptors stem from a man between 60 and 75 years old who had recovered from COVID-19. The CDR3 runs from the conserved cysteine through the conserved F or W. A D gene is named only where the DNA matches it firmly. Some rows mark clone size as missing; the rest say once, few, many or name a class of expanded clone.

V gene	D gene	J gene	clone size	CDR3 DNA	CDR3 protein
TRBV28	NA	TRBJ1-2	NA	TGTGCCAGCAGTTTATTGTTGGTAGCGGGGGCGGGTGGCTACACCTTC	CASSLLLVAGAGGYTF
TRBV3-1/TRBV3-2	NA	TRBJ1-6	NA	TGTGCCAGCAGCCAAGGTCTAGGTTATAATTCACCCCTCCACTTT	CASSQGLGYNSPLHF
TRBV9	NA	TRBJ2-7	NA	TGTGCCAGCAGCGTAGCGGGGAGATCCTACGAGCAGTACTTC	CASSVAGRSYEQYF
TRBV4-2	NA	TRBJ2-7	NA	TGTGCCAGCAGCCAAGGCGACACTCTCTACGAGCAGTACTTC	CASSQGDTLYEQYF
TRBV30	NA	TRBJ1-3	NA	TGTGCCTGGAGTTCCAAAAACACCATATATTTT	CAWSSKNTIYF
TRBV24-1	NA	TRBJ2-5	few	TGTGCCACCAGTATCGGGGAGACCCAGTACTTC	CATSIGETQYF
TRBV24-1	NA	TRBJ2-2	NA	TGTGCCACCAGTTCAAGCGGGAACACCGGGGAGCTGTTTTTT	CATSSSGNTGELFF
TRBV9	NA	TRBJ2-5	NA	TGTGCCAGCAGCGAGGGGTCAGTCCAAGAGACCCAGTACTTC	CASSEGSVQETQYF
TRBV5-1	NA	TRBJ2-3	NA	TGCGCCAGCAGCCAGGAGGGCGGCACAGATACGCAGTATTTT	CASSQEGGTDTQYF
TRBV6-5	NA	TRBJ1-1	NA	TGTGCCAGCAGTTACTTGGGCTTCGAAGGAGGCACTGAAGCTTTCTTT	CASSYLGFEGGTEAFF
TRBV2	NA	TRBJ1-2	NA	TGTGCCAGCAGTCAACAGGTGTTTTACTATGGCTACACCTTC	CASSQQVFYYGYTF
TRBV7-6	TRBD2	TRBJ2-1	few	TGTGCCAGCAGCTTAGGTCGGACTAGCGCTTCCTACAATGAGCAGTTCTTC	CASSLGRTSASYNEQFF
TRBV28	TRBD1	TRBJ2-1	NA	TGTGCCAGCAGTCAGACAGGGGCCTACAATGAGCAGTTCTTC	CASSQTGAYNEQFF
TRBV19	TRBD1	TRBJ2-7	NA	TGTGCCAGTAGAACCGGGACAGGAGGGCAGTACTTC	CASRTGTGGQYF
TRBV19	TRBD1	TRBJ1-5	few	TGTGCCAGTAGTGTCACAGGGGGCTATCAGCCCCAGCATTTT	CASSVTGGYQPQHF
TRBV7-6	TRBD2	TRBJ2-7	NA	TGTGCCAGCAGCTACGGCGCGGGAGTTGGTTACGAGCAGTACTTC	CASSYGAGVGYEQYF
TRBV5-4	NA	TRBJ2-6	NA	TGTGCCAGCAGCTTGGATACGATCGGGACTGGGGCCAACGTCCTGACTTTC	CASSLDTIGTGANVLTF
TRBV6-5	NA	TRBJ1-1	few	TGTGCCAGCGGCCTAAACAGGGTAAACACTGAAGCTTTCTTT	CASGLNRVNTEAFF
TRBV21-1	NA	TRBJ1-4	few	TGTGCCAGCAGCGAATACCGGGACAGGAAACCTTCTCCAACTAATGAAAAACTGTTTTTT	CASSEYRDRKPSPTNEKLFF
TRBV25-1	TRBD2	TRBJ2-1	NA	TGTGCCAGCACTCAAACTAGCGGGAGGCCACATGAGCAGTTCTTC	CASTQTSGRPHEQFF
TRBV2	NA	TRBJ2-2	NA	TGTGCCAGCAGTGAGGTACCAAGCAACACCGGGGAGCTGTTTTTT	CASSEVPSNTGELFF
TRBV10-3	TRBD1	TRBJ2-5	NA	TGTGCCATAGGGACAGGGTGGGAGACCCAGTACTTC	CAIGTGWETQYF
TRBV11-3	TRBD2	TRBJ2-3	NA	TGTGCCAGCAGCTTAACTCCGGGACTAGCGGGGGGACCGGGAGATACGCAGTATTTT	CASSLTPGLAGGPGDTQYF
TRBV4-2	NA	TRBJ1-2	NA	TGTGCCAGCAGCCAAGAAACAGCTAACTATGGCTACACCTTC	CASSQETANYGYTF
TRBV2	TRBD1	TRBJ2-6	NA	TGTGCCAGCAGCGGACAGGGGACCGGGGCCAACGTCCTGACTTTC	CASSGQGTGANVLTF
TRBV19	TRBD1	TRBJ2-2	once	TGTGCCAGTAGTAGTTCTACAGGGGTGACCGGGGAGCTGTTTTTT	CASSSSTGVTGELFF
TRBV10-2	TRBD1	TRBJ1-5	NA	TGCGCCAGCAGTGAGCAGGGGGCGCGGAATCAGCCCCAGCATTTT	CASSEQGARNQPQHF